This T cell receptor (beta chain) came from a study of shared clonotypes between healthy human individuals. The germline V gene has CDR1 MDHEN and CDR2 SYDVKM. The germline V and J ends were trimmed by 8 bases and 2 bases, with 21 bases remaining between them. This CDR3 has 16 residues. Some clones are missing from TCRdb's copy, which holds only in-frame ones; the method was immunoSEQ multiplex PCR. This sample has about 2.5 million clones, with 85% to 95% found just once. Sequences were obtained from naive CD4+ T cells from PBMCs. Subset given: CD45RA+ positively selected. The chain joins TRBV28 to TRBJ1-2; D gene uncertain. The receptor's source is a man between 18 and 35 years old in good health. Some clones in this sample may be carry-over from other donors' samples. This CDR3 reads CASVSGFYGSNYGYTF. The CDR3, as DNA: TGTGCCAGCGTTTCAGGCTTTTATGGGTCAAACTATGGCTACACCTTC.